This T cell receptor beta chain is from a study of vaccination and CD4 T cells after COVID-19. Study-wide background: Researchers treated cells with overlapping spike peptides taken from SARS-CoV-2, HCoV-NL63, HCoV-OC43 and HCoV-229E.

Worth noting for this clonotype: The antigen is not known.

Treatment reported: roughly ten-day PBMC culture with coronavirus spike peptide pools or control peptides (ViraFEST assay). V trimming: 4 bases; J trimming: 5 bases; junction bases outside the gene matches: 3. Per germline, CDR1 ENHRY and CDR2 SYGVKD. CDR3 length equals 16 residues. Cultured CD4+ T-cell DNA underwent Oncomine TCR Beta short-read sequencing. TCRdb reprocessed the PCR reads with MiXCR, giving one entry per CDR3 protein. The data contain about 19,000 distinct CDR3 sequences, around 42% of them singletons. This rearrangement joins TRBV10-3 to TRBJ2-1, with 15 bases lining up with TRBD2. The specimen was cultured CD4+ T cells from blood. This clonotype originated in a human donor with COVID-19. CDR3 in amino acids: CAISGTSGGAHNEQFF. The DNA of the CDR3 is TGTGCCATCAGTGGGACTAGCGGGGGGGCCCACAATGAGCAGTTCTTC.